This passage covers 2 T cell receptor beta chains from one sample sequenced in a study of OX40 agonist ivuxolimab in advanced cancers. Receptor libraries were prepared by the immunoSEQ multiplex PCR assay. TCRdb took this table from immuneACCESS and kept in-frame rearrangements with V and J called. Such tables lack part of the clones; where checked against another copy, unresolved V genes explain under half of the gap, and the rest is unexplained. For this sample there are over 5,500 clones; about 70% appear just once. Roughly a third of the sample lies in the top ten. The sequenced sample was CD4+ or CD8+ T cells sorted from blood, obtained in a trial of the OX40 agonist ivuxolimab. The receptors stem from an adult with an advanced solid tumor such as melanoma, head and neck, liver or kidney cancer.

This clone has just a few counts. The genes are TRBV7-9 and TRBJ1-1; no reliable D call. Germline assignment: CDR1 SEHNR and CDR2 FQNEAQ (reference sequence). V was clipped by 5 bases and J by 4 bases, with 8 bases between them. The CDR3 extends over 12 amino acids. CDR3 coding DNA: TGTGCCAGCAGCCATCTTACCACTGAAGCTTTCTTT. Translated, it gives CASSHLTTEAFF.

The chain recombines TRBV7-6 with TRBJ1-2, with 8 nucleotides matching TRBD1. Per germline, CDR1 SGHVS and CDR2 FNYEAQ. V gave up 5 bases and J gave up 3 bases; unmatched junction bases: 8. CDR3 length equals 15 residues. For the CDR3, the DNA is TGTGCCAGCAGCCCGTTCGACAGGGGAGACTATGGCTACACCTTC. This encodes CASSPFDRGDYGYTF.